The 25 T cell receptor beta chains below were found in one sample sequenced in a study of early T cells in non-severe SARS-CoV-2 infection. TCRdb re-called the 5' RACE reads with MiXCR, one entry per CDR3 protein. Of roughly 80,000 distinct CDR3 sequences in the sample, over 12% were seen once. The sequenced sample was whole blood. The source of these receptors is an adult who was a healthcare worker with PCR-confirmed SARS-CoV-2 infection or an uninfected control (not recorded which).

V is TRBV10-2 and J is TRBJ2-1, with D tentatively TRBD2 (6 bases). Germline V gene sequence: CDR1 WSHSY, CDR2 SAAADI. V was pared by 4 bases and J by 12 bases, with 16 bases between. This CDR3 spans 13 amino acids. CDR3 loop: CASSAGLNSGQFF. CDR3 in DNA: TGCGCCAGCAGTGCGGGACTTAACTCGGGGCAGTTCTTC.

This clonotype was picked up many times. The chain couples TRBV7-9 to TRBJ2-7, with D perhaps matching TRBD2 (6 bases). Germline V gene data show CDR1 as SEHNR and CDR2 as FQNEAQ (reference sequence). The V and J ends lost 1 base and 7 bases respectively, with 20 bases between them. This CDR3 contains 16 residues. The CDR3 protein is CASSLGGGAPPREQYF. The CDR3 bases are TGTGCCAGCAGCTTAGGCGGCGGGGCCCCCCCGAGGGAGCAGTACTTC.

This clonotype was counted once. A much larger clone sits a single nucleotide away, making a read error possible. This chain joins TRBV29-1 and TRBJ2-7; D unresolved. The CDR3 is 13 amino acids. Germline V gives CDR1 SQVTM, CDR2 ANQGSEA. The V end was cut by 2 bases, the J end by 2 bases, with 10 bases between. CDR3 in DNA: TGCAGCGTTGAACCGGCTGCGGCCTACGAGCAGTACTTC. Residues: CSVEPAAAYEQYF.

The V gene is TRBV11-3, the J gene TRBJ1-6; 9 bases line up with TRBD1. Looked up from germline, CDR1 is SGHNT and CDR2 is YENEEA. V was pared by 5 bases and J by 0 bases, with 8 bases of the junction left unmatched. This CDR3 comprises 18 residues. Here the CDR3 DNA reads TGTGCCAGCAGCCCCGGGACAGGGCCCTTCTCCTATAATTCACCCCTCCACTTT. Translating gives CASSPGTGPFSYNSPLHF.

This clonotype occurred a few times. This chain joins TRBV6-2 or TRBV6-3 and TRBJ2-5; D is ambiguous. Trimming shortened V by 2 bases and J by 5 bases, and 9 bases separated the two germline ends. The CDR3 is made up of 13 amino acids. Germline V gene data show CDR1 as MNHEY and CDR2 as SVGEGT. The CDR3 DNA follows: TGTGCCAGCAGTTACGGGATCGGCGAGACCCAGTACTTC. It specifies CASSYGIGETQYF.

This clonotype was recorded a few times. This chain uses TRBV29-1 with TRBJ2-7; tentative D call: TRBD1 (6 bases). The CDR3 is 12 amino acids. V lost 5 bases and J lost 5, with 13 bases in between. Germline V gene lookup returns CDR1 SQVTM and CDR2 ANQGSEA. In DNA, the CDR3 is TGCAGCGTTTTGGTCACAGGGAACGAGCAGTACTTC. It yields the protein CSVLVTGNEQYF.

The table lists this clonotype with a few counts. This chain links TRBV7-9 with TRBJ1-5; TRBD1 might be the D (5 bases). V was clipped by 2 bases and J by 3 bases, with 14 bases between them. Germline assignment: CDR1 SEHNR and CDR2 FQNEAQ (reference sequence). The CDR3 runs 16 residues. For the CDR3, the DNA is TGTGCCAGCAGCTTATGGGAGGGACGGAACAATCAGCCCCAGCATTTT. Amino acid sequence: CASSLWEGRNNQPQHF.

The chain carries TRBV5-1 and TRBJ2-7; D uncertain. The CDR3 sequence is 14 residues long. The V gene's germline CDR1 is SGHRS and CDR2 YFSETQ. The germline V and J ends were trimmed by 0 bases and 2 bases, with 9 bases remaining between them. CDR3 nucleotides: TGCGCCAGCAGCTTGGAGTACGGACCCTACGAGCAGTACTTC. Translated: CASSLEYGPYEQYF.

This clonotype was picked up a small number of times. V usage is TRBV12-3 or TRBV12-4 and J usage is TRBJ1-2, with D maybe TRBD1 (6 bases). The CDR3 extends over 13 amino acids. Trimming cost V 7 bases and J 4 bases, with 13 bases left between them. The CDR3 DNA is TGTGCCAGCATCCAACAGGGCGGCTATGGCTACACCTTC. This encodes CASIQQGGYGYTF.

This clonotype was counted only a few times. V is TRBV7-8 and J is TRBJ1-2; 8 bases line up with TRBD1. Germline assignment: CDR1 SGHVS and CDR2 FQNEAQ. The J segment lost 4 bases and the V segment lost 5 bases, leaving 6 bases of the junction unmatched. The CDR3 spans 14 residues. The CDR3 region has the DNA TGTGCCAGCAGCCCCGGACAGGGTGGCTATGGCTACACCTTC. Protein: CASSPGQGGYGYTF.

This clonotype was counted ten times or more. V and J are TRBV11-3 and TRBJ2-5; the match to TRBD2 covers 8 bases. Germline trimming cut 1 base from V and 5 bases from J; bases unmatched to any gene: 12. Germline CDR1 reads SGHNT; CDR2 reads YENEEA. The CDR3 is made up of 17 amino acids. CDR3 loop: CASSLGLAGASGETQYF. The CDR3 DNA follows: TGTGCCAGCAGCTTAGGGCTAGCGGGCGCTTCTGGGGAGACCCAGTACTTC.

At least ten counts were recorded for this clonotype. The CDR3 DNA follows: TGTGCCAGCAGCCCGTTGAAGGGTTTATATGGCTACACCTTC. The encoded protein is CASSPLKGLYGYTF. The V and J genes are TRBV7-8 and TRBJ1-2; D remains unclear. CDR3 length equals 14 residues. In germline, CDR1 is SGHVS, CDR2 FQNEAQ. Trimming removed 5 bases from V and 5 bases from J, with 15 bases in between.

This clonotype was found many times. The rearrangement uses TRBV5-1 and TRBJ2-3; D gene uncertain. The germline gives CDR1 SGHRS, CDR2 YFSETQ. V lost 0 bases to trimming and J lost 5 bases, with 4 bases between them. This CDR3 has 12 residues. This CDR3 reads CASSLELDTQYF. The CDR3 coding sequence is TGCGCCAGCAGCTTGGAGCTAGATACGCAGTATTTT.

This clonotype was counted many times. This rearrangement joins TRBV29-1 to TRBJ2-5; 8 nucleotides agree with TRBD2. The CDR3 extends over 18 amino acids. V shed 3 bases and J 1 base; nucleotides not matched to a gene: 16. Germline V gene data show CDR1 as SQVTM and CDR2 as ANQGSEA. As DNA, the CDR3 is TGCAGCGTTGAGAGCGGGGGAACGCACACCCAACCCCAAGAGACCCAGTACTTC. It translates to CSVESGGTHTQPQETQYF.

A single count supports this clonotype. Since the CDR3 does not end with the conserved phenylalanine or tryptophan, this likely comes from a read error. The chain uses TRBV6-2 or TRBV6-3 and TRBJ2-5, with D perhaps matching TRBD2 (5 bases). CDR1 and CDR2 (germline): MNHEY, SVGEGT. The CDR3 covers 13 residues. CDR3: CGSSYSEVETQYY. The DNA for the CDR3 is TGTGGCAGCAGTTACTCGGAGGTGGAGACCCAGTACTAC.

The V call is TRBV12-3 or TRBV12-4, the J call TRBJ2-5; D may be TRBD2 (5 bases). This CDR3 is 16 amino acids long. Trimming removed 3 bases from V and 5 bases from J, with 19 bases in between. The CDR3 here is CASSFSLSGLRETQYF. CDR3 sequence (DNA): TGTGCCAGCAGTTTTTCGCTGAGCGGCCTCCGGGAGACCCAGTACTTC.

CDR3 DNA: TGTGCCAGTAGTAAAGGGACAGGGAGCGGGGGAAGCTCCTACGAGCAGTACTTC. It encodes CASSKGTGSGGSSYEQYF. The rearrangement joins TRBV19 to TRBJ2-7; TRBD1 might be the D (9 bases). V gave up 4 bases and J gave up 0 bases, with 22 bases separating them. Germline V gives CDR1 LNHDA, CDR2 SQIVND (reference sequence). The CDR3 consists of 18 residues.

At least ten counts were recorded for this clonotype. The chain has TRBV19 and TRBJ2-3; TRBD1 aligns across 8 bases. Germline trimming cut 3 bases from V and 1 base from J; bases unmatched to any gene: 6. Per the germline V gene, CDR1 is LNHDA and CDR2 is SQIVND (reference sequence). This CDR3 is built from 16 residues. The CDR3 reads CASSMNRGIRTDTQYF. The CDR3 DNA reads as TGTGCCAGTAGTATGAACAGGGGGATTCGCACAGATACGCAGTATTTT.

This clonotype was recorded a few times. The rearrangement uses TRBV5-1 and TRBJ2-2, with D possibly matching TRBD2 (5 bases). The CDR3 covers 16 residues. V gave up 3 bases and J gave up 0 bases, with 12 bases separating them. Per germline, CDR1 SGHRS and CDR2 YFSETQ. The DNA for the CDR3 is TGCGCCAGCAGCTCTTCTGAGGGCCCGAACACCGGGGAGCTGTTTTTT. It yields the protein CASSSSEGPNTGELFF.

The genes are TRBV11-2 and TRBJ2-3; tentatively, D is TRBD1 or TRBD2 (5 bases each). The ends were cut back, 6 bases at V and 4 bases at J, with 11 bases in the middle. Germline V lookup: CDR1 SGHAT, CDR2 FQNNGV. The CDR3 has 13 amino acids. DNA of the CDR3: TGTGCCAGCAGACACCTGGGGGCAGATACGCAGTATTTT. Translation gives CASRHLGADTQYF. Complete variable domain (other parts from reference TRBV11-2 and TRBJ2-3): EAGVAQSPRYKIIEKRQSVAFWCNPISGHATLYWYQQILGQGPKLLIQFQNNGVVDDSQLPKDRFSAERLKGVDSTLKIQPAKLEDSAVYLCASRHLGADTQYFGPGTRLTVL.

This clonotype was recorded at least ten times. The rearrangement links TRBV7-2 to TRBJ1-5; D remains ambiguous. The V end was cut by 1 base, the J end by 0 bases, with 10 bases between. The germline V gene has CDR1 SGHTA and CDR2 FQGNSA. This CDR3 region has 16 residues. CDR3 sequence: CASSLVGGNSNQPQHF. The CDR3 DNA reads TGTGCCAGCAGCTTAGTGGGCGGTAATAGCAATCAGCCCCAGCATTTT.

In its sample, this clonotype was seen a few times. V and J are TRBV11-2 and TRBJ2-2; possibly TRBD1 for D (5 bases). Trimming stripped 5 bases from V and 6 bases from J, with 13 bases between. The CDR3 consists of 14 residues. Per the germline V gene, CDR1 is SGHAT and CDR2 is FQNNGV. In DNA, the CDR3 is TGTGCCAGCAGCAGACAGAATCAGGCCGGGGAGCTGTTTTTT. This translates into CASSRQNQAGELFF.

This clonotype was seen a few times. The rearrangement joins TRBV6-5 to TRBJ1-5; D unclear. Germline V lookup: CDR1 MNHEY, CDR2 SVGAGI. The V and J ends lost 6 bases and 3 bases respectively, with 15 bases between them. The CDR3 extends over 15 amino acids. The CDR3 DNA reads TGTGCCAGCAGAGCTATCGGGGTACACAATCAGCCCCAGCATTTT. Translation: CASRAIGVHNQPQHF.

The chain is built from TRBV6-6 and TRBJ1-1; D is unresolved. The ends were cut back, 3 bases at V and 5 bases at J, with 7 bases in the middle. The CDR3 is 12 amino acids. Germline lookup yields CDR1 MNHNY and CDR2 SVGAGI (reference sequence). The chain's CDR3 is CASSYPRTEAFF. DNA for the CDR3: TGTGCCAGCAGTTATCCGAGGACTGAAGCTTTCTTT.

The chain links TRBV19 to TRBJ2-1; 13 positions agree with TRBD2. CDR3 length: 17 amino acids. V lost 3 bases, J lost 1 base, and 3 bases stayed unmatched. Germline V CDR1 and CDR2: LNHDA, SQIVND (reference sequence). CDR3 DNA: TGTGCCAGTAGTATTCGGACTAGCGGGAGTTCCTACAATGAGCAGTTCTTC. Translation: CASSIRTSGSSYNEQFF.